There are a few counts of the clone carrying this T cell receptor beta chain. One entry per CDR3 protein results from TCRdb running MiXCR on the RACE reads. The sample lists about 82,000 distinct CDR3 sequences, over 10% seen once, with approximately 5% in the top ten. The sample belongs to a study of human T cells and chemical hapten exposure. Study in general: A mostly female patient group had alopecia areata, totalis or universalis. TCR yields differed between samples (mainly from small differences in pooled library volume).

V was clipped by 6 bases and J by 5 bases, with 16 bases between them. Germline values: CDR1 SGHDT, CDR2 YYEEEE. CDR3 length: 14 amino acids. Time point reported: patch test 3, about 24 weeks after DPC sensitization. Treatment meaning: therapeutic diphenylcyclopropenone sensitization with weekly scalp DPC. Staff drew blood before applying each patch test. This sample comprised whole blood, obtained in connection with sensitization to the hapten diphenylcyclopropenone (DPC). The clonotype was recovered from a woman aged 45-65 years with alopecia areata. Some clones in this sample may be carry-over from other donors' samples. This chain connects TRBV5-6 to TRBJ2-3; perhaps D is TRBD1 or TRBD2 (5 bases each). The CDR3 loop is CASTLSRGIDTQYF. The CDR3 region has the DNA TGTGCCAGCACCCTGAGCCGGGGCATAGATACGCAGTATTTT.